These T cell receptor beta chains were read from a single sample in a study of blood T cell repertoires in COVID-19. Assay: immunoSEQ multiplex PCR; the TCRdb copy retains only in-frame clones and omits some. The data hold hundreds of thousands of clones, with around 89% observed a single time. Sequencing used peripheral blood. The receptors were sampled from a man between 35 and 55 years old with acute or convalescent COVID-19. CDR3s include the opening cysteine and the closing phenylalanine or tryptophan. A D gene is named only where the DNA matches it firmly. Clone size is given for some rows only: seen once, a few or many times, or a class if the clone is expanded.

TRBD2 | TRBJ2-7 | TRBV6-2/TRBV6-3 | - | TGTGCCAGCAGTTACTCGTTGGGGGGGGAACATTCCTACGAGCAGTACTTC | CASSYSLGGEHSYEQYF
TRBD1 | TRBJ1-2 | TRBV11-2 | - | TGTGCCAGCAGCTCCCCGACAGGGATTTACTATGGCTACACCTTC | CASSSPTGIYYGYTF
TRBD2 | TRBJ2-3 | TRBV2 | - | TGTGCCACCCGGGAGGGGGGAACAGATACGCAGTATTTT | CATREGGTDTQYF
- | TRBJ1-2 | TRBV6-2/TRBV6-3 | - | TGTGCCAGCAGTTACTCCGAACAGAGCTATGGCTACACCTTC | CASSYSEQSYGYTF
TRBD1 | TRBJ1-5 | TRBV6-6 | - | TGTGCCAGCAGACGAGGGACAGGGAGCACCTCTAGCAATCAGCCCCAGCATTTT | CASRRGTGSTSSNQPQHF
TRBD1 | TRBJ2-7 | TRBV5-4 | - | TGTGCCAGCAGCTCGCCATCGGACAGGGGTATGGACGAGCAGTACTTC | CASSSPSDRGMDEQYF
- | TRBJ1-5 | TRBV24-1 | - | TGTGCCACCGAGGAACAGCCCCAGCATTTT | CATEEQPQHF
- | TRBJ2-3 | TRBV6-2/TRBV6-3 | few | TGTGCCAGCAGCCCAGGGGCCCCGGGTACGCAGTATTTT | CASSPGAPGTQYF
TRBD2 | TRBJ2-3 | TRBV4-1 | - | TGCGCCAGCAGCCAAGAAAGCGGGGGCGACACGCAGTATTTT | CASSQESGGDTQYF
- | TRBJ2-7 | TRBV29-1 | - | TGCAGCGTTGAAGACCAACAGGCCTCTTACGAGCAGTACTTC | CSVEDQQASYEQYF
TRBD1 | TRBJ2-7 | TRBV11-2 | - | TGTGCCAGCAGCTTAGTATCGGCAGGGGGCCGCCACGAGCAGTACTTC | CASSLVSAGGRHEQYF
- | TRBJ1-6 | TRBV5-1 | - | TGCGCCAGCAGCTTGGTACAGGGTTATTACAATTCACCCCTCCACTTT | CASSLVQGYYNSPLHF
- | TRBJ1-2 | TRBV6-5 | - | TGTGCCAGCAGTACCGACAGGACCTATGGCTACACCTTC | CASSTDRTYGYTF
- | TRBJ2-5 | TRBV19 | - | TGTGCCAGTAGCCTCCCTCGGGGGACCCAGTACTTC | CASSLPRGTQYF
- | TRBJ2-2 | TRBV15 | - | TGTGCCACCAGCAGATCATTCGGGGAGCTGTTTTTT | CATSRSFGELFF
TRBD1 | TRBJ2-5 | TRBV25-1 | - | TGTGCCAGCAGTGAACGGGACAGGGGAGAGACCCAGTACTTC | CASSERDRGETQYF